This passage covers 31 T cell receptor beta chains from one sample sequenced in a study of molecular identifiers for immune sequencing clone quantification. One entry per CDR3 protein results from TCRdb running MiXCR on the PCR reads. The sample includes around 470,000 distinct CDR3 sequences, about 21% of them seen just once. Material for sequencing was naive CD8+ T cells from blood, with Jurkat cell RNA spiked in. Regarding subset: FACS-sorted CD8+CD4-CCR7+CD45RA+ naive T cells. All receptors derive from a human donor in good health. Some libraries in this study had Jurkat cell RNA spiked in.

This clonotype was detected a few times. This chain uses TRBV3-2 with TRBJ2-3; the table calls TRBD2, which could not be checked here. TRBV3-2 counts as a pseudogene. This CDR3 spans 16 amino acids. CDR3 loop: CASSQGRGLRTDTQYF. CDR3 nucleotides: TGTGCCAGCAGCCAAGGAAGGGGACTCCGCACAGATACGCAGTATTTT.

This clonotype was recorded many times. The V gene is TRBV7-9, the J gene TRBJ2-7, with TRBD2 matching 9 bases. The CDR3 totals 15 residues. Per germline, CDR1 SEHNR and CDR2 FQNEAQ (reference sequence). The V segment lost 5 bases and the J segment 2 bases; nucleotides outside the gene matches: 7. In nucleotides, the CDR3 is TGTGCCAGCAGCGTCAGCGGGGGGTTGCCCTACGAGCAGTACTTC. Translation gives CASSVSGGLPYEQYF. Complete variable domain (other parts from reference TRBV7-9 and TRBJ2-7): DTGVSQNPRHKITKRGQNVTFRCDPISEHNRLYWYRQTLGQGPEFLTYFQNEAQLEKSRLLSDRFSAERPKGSFSTLEIQRTEQGDSAMYLCASSVSGGLPYEQYFGPGTRLTVT.

This clonotype has at least ten counts. The rearrangement joins TRBV27 to TRBJ1-1; 7 bases align to TRBD1. V shed 6 bases, J shed 4 bases, and the junction held 17 bases outside the gene matches. The V gene's germline CDR1 is MNHEY and CDR2 SMNVEV (reference sequence). The CDR3 runs 17 residues. CDR3 loop: CASSPTGQKGAGTEAFF. In nucleotides, the CDR3 is TGTGCCAGCAGCCCAACGGGACAGAAAGGTGCCGGCACTGAAGCTTTCTTT.

The CDR3 DNA follows: TGTGCCTGGAGGGGATTGCCCGAACACTATTCCCAATACTATGGCTACACCTTC. Residues: CAWRGLPEHYSQYYGYTF. This sequence joins TRBV30 and TRBJ1-2, with unresolved D. V shed 3 bases and J shed 3 bases, with 26 bases lying between them. In germline, CDR1 is GTSNPN, CDR2 SVGIG (reference sequence). CDR3 length: 18 residues.

Notes on this clonotype: A much larger clone is a single base away; this may be a read error. The chain is built from TRBV20-1 and TRBJ1-2; possibly TRBD1 for D (5 bases). CDR1 and CDR2 from the germline V gene are DFQATT and SNEGSKA (reference sequence). This CDR3 is built from 13 residues. V lost 5 bases and J 13 bases, leaving 23 bases between the germline ends. The CDR3 DNA follows: TGCAGTGCTTTCTCCGAGGAGGGGTATAGCTCCACCTTC. Its translation is CSAFSEEGYSSTF.

This clonotype was observed many times. The chain couples TRBV2 to TRBJ2-3; TRBD1 matches at 9 bases. J lost 4 bases, V lost 6 bases, and 11 bases had no gene match. Germline V lookup: CDR1 SNHLY, CDR2 FYNNEI. This CDR3 is built from 16 residues. The CDR3 DNA follows: TGTGCCAGCAGGGACCGGACAGGGGAGATGCCAGATACGCAGTATTTT. It yields the protein CASRDRTGEMPDTQYF.

The table lists this clonotype with a few counts. The rearrangement joins TRBV4-1 to TRBJ2-5; D is undetermined. Germline CDR1 is MGHRA and CDR2 is YSYEKL. Trimming stripped 3 bases from V and 1 base from J, with 12 bases between. This CDR3 has 15 amino acids. Written as DNA, the CDR3 is TGCGCCAGCAGCCAGTTGATCTTATTCCAAGAGACCCAGTACTTC. Protein product: CASSQLILFQETQYF.

At least ten counts were recorded for this clonotype. The chain employs TRBV30 and TRBJ2-7; a weak D match, TRBD1 (6 bases). Trimming pared 0 bases from V and 2 bases from J, leaving 8 bases between. The CDR3 runs to 13 residues. Per germline, CDR1 GTSNPN and CDR2 SVGIG (reference sequence). The CDR3 nucleotides read TGTGCCTGGAGTGTGGGGGCAGCCTACGAGCAGTACTTC. Translated, it gives CAWSVGAAYEQYF.

This clonotype was seen a single time. Possible read error: a much larger clone is one base away. This rearrangement joins TRBV28 to TRBJ2-3; D gene ambiguous. The end of the DNA fits TRBJ1-5 better, so the J call may be wrong. The germline V gene has CDR1 MDHEN and CDR2 SYDVKM. This CDR3 region has 17 residues. CDR3 in amino acids: CASSLSSGSLSTDTQHF. The CDR3 nucleotides read TGTGCCAGCAGTTTATCGAGCGGTTCTCTGAGCACAGATACGCAGCATTTT.

The table lists this clonotype with a few counts. The rearrangement links TRBV5-3 to TRBJ2-7; TRBD1 aligns across 8 bases. TRBV5-3 falls under the ORF class, with uncertain function. The CDR3 consists of 14 residues. The V segment lost 8 bases and the J segment 2 bases; nucleotides outside the gene matches: 9. Here the CDR3 reads CASSAGQGTYEQYF. CDR3 DNA sequence: TGTGCCAGCAGCGCCGGACAGGGAACCTACGAGCAGTACTTC.

Note on this clonotype: The conserved final phenylalanine or tryptophan is absent from the CDR3, which likely points to a read error. V is TRBV20-1 and J is TRBJ2-2; TRBD2 might be the D (5 bases). The CDR3 length is 13 residues. V lost 6 bases and J 2 bases, leaving 10 bases between the germline ends. The germline V gene encodes CDR1 DFQATT and CDR2 SNEGSKA (reference sequence). CDR3 in DNA: TGCAGTGCCTGTGACTACAACACCGGGGAGCTGTTTGTT. It yields the protein CSACDYNTGELFV.

This clonotype has at least ten counts. This rearrangement joins TRBV21-1 to TRBJ1-3; the table's D gene call, TRBD1, was not cross checked with the DNA. TRBV21-1 corresponds to a pseudogene. The length of the CDR3 is 18 residues. CDR3 in DNA: TGTGCCAGCAGCAATGATTCGGGCAGCTCCCTCGCTGGAAACACCATATATTTT. Protein sequence: CASSNDSGSSLAGNTIYF.

This chain uses TRBV29-1 with TRBJ2-7; 7 nucleotides agree with TRBD1. Germline values: CDR1 SQVTM, CDR2 ANQGSEA. The CDR3 is made up of 15 amino acids. Unmatched junction bases numbered 9, after V lost 3 bases and J lost 1 base. The CDR3 reads CSVDVGDSPSYEQYF. CDR3 nucleotide sequence: TGCAGCGTTGACGTTGGGGACAGCCCTTCCTACGAGCAGTACTTC.

The sample holds many counts of this clonotype. V usage is TRBV29-1 and J usage is TRBJ2-3, with a possible D match to TRBD2 (5 bases). Germline V gives CDR1 SQVTM, CDR2 ANQGSEA. This CDR3 region has 13 residues. The V end lost 3 bases, the J end lost 3 bases, and 10 bases lay between the germline ends. CDR3 nucleotide sequence: TGCAGCGTTGATGGACTTACAACAGATACGCAGTATTTT. Its translation is CSVDGLTTDTQYF.

This clonotype was seen ten or more times. The J gene is TRBJ1-2, the V gene TRBV14; D unclear. Trimming stripped 5 bases from V and 5 bases from J, with 12 bases between. This CDR3 contains 13 residues. Per germline, CDR1 SGHDN and CDR2 FVKESK. The CDR3 nucleotides read TGTGCCAGCAGCGACGGCCCCACTTATGGCTACACCTTC. It encodes CASSDGPTYGYTF.

The chain has TRBV4-1 and TRBJ2-5; 8 bases align to TRBD2. Losses at the gene ends were 0 bases for V and 3 bases for J; bases not matched to a gene: 9. This CDR3 has 17 residues. Per the germline V gene, CDR1 is MGHRA and CDR2 is YSYEKL. CDR3 in DNA: TGCGCCAGCAGCCAAGAGGGGCCTAGCGGGCTTGAAGAGACCCAGTACTTC. It is translated as CASSQEGPSGLEETQYF.

Details on this clonotype: A clone one base away is much larger, so this may be a read error. V and J are TRBV13 and TRBJ2-5, with 10 bases identical to TRBD2. Germline assignment: CDR1 PRHDT and CDR2 FYEKMQ (reference sequence). The CDR3 runs 17 residues. As DNA, the CDR3 is TGTGTCAGCAGCTTAGGCCTAACTAGCGGGATCCGAGAGACCCAGTACTTC. Its protein product is CVSSLGLTSGIRETQYF. Variable domain in full (rest from reference TRBV13 and TRBJ2-5): AAGVIQSPRHLIKEKRETATLKCYPIPRHDTVYWYQQGPGQDPQFLISFYEKMQSDKGSIPDRFSAQQFSDYHSELNMSSLELGDSALYFCVSSLGLTSGIRETQYFGPGTRLLVL.

The sample holds many counts of this clonotype. V usage is TRBV7-9 and J usage is TRBJ2-7; TRBD1 aligns across 8 bases. V lost 3 bases to trimming and J lost 3 bases; unmatched junction nucleotides: 10. CDR1 is SEHNR, CDR2 FQNEAQ, per germline (reference sequence). This CDR3 has 16 amino acids. The CDR3: CASSFTSGGVSYEQYF. CDR3 sequence (DNA): TGTGCCAGCAGCTTTACTTCAGGGGGCGTAAGCTACGAGCAGTACTTC.

This rearrangement joins TRBV6-2 or TRBV6-3 to TRBJ1-4, with a weak D call TRBD1 (6 bases). Trimming removed 2 bases at V and 4 bases at J, with 17 bases between. CDR3 length equals 17 residues. The germline gives CDR1 MNHEY, CDR2 SVGEGT. The CDR3 region is CASSYIGTPSGNEKLFF. The DNA of the CDR3 is TGTGCCAGCAGTTACATCGGGACACCCTCGGGTAATGAAAAACTGTTTTTT.

This clonotype was detected only a few times. The chain couples TRBV9 to TRBJ2-7, with a tentative D call TRBD2 (6 bases). Germline CDR1 SGDLS, CDR2 YYNGEE. V was cut by 0 bases and J by 6 bases, with 22 bases left in between. This CDR3 region has 17 residues. The DNA for the CDR3 is TGTGCCAGCAGCGTAGGGGTACGAGGAGGAGGGGAACCCGAGCAGTACTTC. Amino acid sequence: CASSVGVRGGGEPEQYF.

This clonotype was counted only a few times. The V call is TRBV28, the J call TRBJ2-7, with 10 bases aligning to TRBD2. Germline CDR1 MDHEN, CDR2 SYDVKM. The CDR3 totals 13 residues. After removal of 6 bases from V and 5 bases from J, the junction contained 4 bases not matched to a gene. CDR3 residues: CASRLAGAHEQYF. The DNA of the CDR3 is TGTGCCAGCAGGCTAGCGGGAGCCCACGAGCAGTACTTC.

Ten or more counts support this clonotype. Here the CDR3 DNA reads TGTGCCAGCAGCCAAGGCGGCCCCTACGAGCAGTACTTC. Encoded protein: CASSQGGPYEQYF. The rearrangement links TRBV14 to TRBJ2-7; D not resolved. Germline assignment: CDR1 SGHDN and CDR2 FVKESK. The CDR3 loop spans 13 amino acids. V was clipped by 1 base and J by 2 bases, with 6 bases between them.

This clonotype has only a few counts. The rearrangement uses TRBV12-3 or TRBV12-4 and TRBJ2-7; 8 bases agree with TRBD1. Trimming took 3 bases from V and 3 from J; bases not matched to a gene: 7. The CDR3 has 15 amino acids. The CDR3 DNA reads TGTGCCAGCAGTTTCTCCGGACAGGGCATCTACGAGCAGTACTTC. As protein: CASSFSGQGIYEQYF.

This clonotype was recorded many times. V usage is TRBV5-1 and J usage is TRBJ2-5; the match to TRBD2 covers 7 bases. The CDR3 consists of 16 residues. Germline V gene sequence: CDR1 SGHRS, CDR2 YFSETQ. The V gene end was trimmed by 0 bases and the J gene end by 2 bases; junction bases not matched to a gene: 7. CDR3 DNA: TGCGCCAGCAGCTTGGTCGGCGGGGGACCTCAAGAGACCCAGTACTTC. Translation gives CASSLVGGGPQETQYF.

This clonotype has a count of ten or more. The V and J genes are TRBV5-1 and TRBJ2-7, with D perhaps matching TRBD1 (6 bases). The ends were cut back, 4 bases at V and 2 bases at J, with 22 bases in the middle. From germline, CDR1 is SGHRS and CDR2 YFSETQ. This CDR3 region has 17 residues. The CDR3 region is CASSPFPGHQIAYEQYF. CDR3 DNA sequence: TGCGCCAGCAGCCCATTCCCGGGACACCAAATAGCCTACGAGCAGTACTTC.

This clonotype has more than one count but fewer than ten. The V call is TRBV6-2 or TRBV6-3, the J call TRBJ1-3, with 7 bases matching TRBD1. In germline, CDR1 is MNHEY, CDR2 SVGEGT. V was clipped by 0 bases and J by 4 bases; unmatched bases: 3. The CDR3 covers 15 residues. The CDR3 DNA follows: TGTGCCAGCAGTTACTCGACAGGGTACGGAAACACCATATATTTT. It encodes CASSYSTGYGNTIYF.

In its sample, this clonotype was seen many times. The rearrangement uses TRBV28 and TRBJ1-1; D is ambiguous. Germline CDR1 and CDR2: MDHEN and SYDVKM. V was trimmed by 4 bases and J by 3 bases, leaving 15 bases between them. This CDR3 has 15 residues. CDR3: CASSYSRNVDTEAFF. The CDR3 region has the DNA TGTGCCAGCAGTTATTCCCGAAATGTCGACACTGAAGCTTTCTTT.

This clonotype was recorded at least ten times. The chain employs TRBV12-3 or TRBV12-4 and TRBJ2-7; D perhaps matches TRBD2 (6 bases). This CDR3 spans 13 amino acids. Trimming left V 5 bases short and J 2 bases short, with 10 bases between. DNA of the CDR3: TGTGCCAGCAGTAGGGACTCCCCCTACGAGCAGTACTTC. Its translation: CASSRDSPYEQYF.

This clonotype occurred a few times. The V call is TRBV12-3 or TRBV12-4, the J call TRBJ1-1; 7 bases match TRBD1. There are 14 residues in the CDR3. V was clipped by 6 bases and J by 5 bases; unmatched bases: 9. CDR3 in amino acids: CASRRGGGITEAFF. The CDR3 DNA is TGTGCCAGCAGAAGAGGGGGCGGCATTACTGAAGCTTTCTTT.

The chain links TRBV11-2 to TRBJ2-5, with D uncertain. The CDR3 has 14 amino acids. Trimming took off 4 bases at V and 9 bases at J, with 18 bases between the two ends. Germline V gene data show CDR1 as SGHAT and CDR2 as FQNNGV. The CDR3 loop is CASSSRQPQGAQYF. The CDR3, as DNA: TGTGCCAGCAGCTCCCGTCAGCCACAAGGAGCCCAGTACTTC.

This clonotype was picked up a small number of times. The rearrangement links TRBV6-5 to TRBJ1-1; perhaps TRBD1 as D (6 bases). This CDR3 has 13 residues. V lost 0 bases, J lost 7 bases, and 9 bases lay in between. CDR1 is MNHEY and CDR2 is SVGAGI in the germline V gene. The CDR3 DNA reads TGTGCCAGCAGTTACTCGCTCAGGGGTGAAGCTTTCTTT. Its translation is CASSYSLRGEAFF.